This TCR beta chain was identified in a study of T cell responses to AZD1222 COVID-19 vaccine. TCRdb keeps only in-frame clones here, not all; method: immunoSEQ multiplex PCR. The table has 95,000 to 100,000 clones, approximately 90% seen once. The CDR3 sequence is 16 residues long. V lost 6 bases to trimming and J lost 2 bases; unmatched junction nucleotides: 7. Germline V lookup: CDR1 SNHLY, CDR2 FYNNEI. Regarding this clone: The target antigen is unknown.

General study findings and limits: Reportedly, nearly half the spike-specific TCRs target unmutated variant regions. Repertoires in all cases were sampled only once the peak T cell response had passed.

This clonotype was sampled from an adult in good health. J is TRBJ1-3 and V is TRBV2, with 10 bases identical to TRBD1. Sequencing used peripheral blood, obtained on day 0 of AZD1222 vaccination. The CDR3 nucleotides read TGTGCCAGCAGCAGAATGACAGGGGGCACTGGAAACACCATATATTTT. Residues: CASSRMTGGTGNTIYF.